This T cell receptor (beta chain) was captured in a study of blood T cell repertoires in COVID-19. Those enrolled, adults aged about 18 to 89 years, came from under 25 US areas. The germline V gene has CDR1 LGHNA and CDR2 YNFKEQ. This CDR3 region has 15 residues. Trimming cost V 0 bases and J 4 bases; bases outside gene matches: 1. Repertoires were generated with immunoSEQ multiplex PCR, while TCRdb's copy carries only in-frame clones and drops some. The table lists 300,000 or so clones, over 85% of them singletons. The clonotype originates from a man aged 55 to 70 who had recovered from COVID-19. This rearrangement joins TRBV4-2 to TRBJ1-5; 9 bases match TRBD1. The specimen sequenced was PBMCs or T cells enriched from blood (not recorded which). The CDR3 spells CASSQDGTGNQPQHF. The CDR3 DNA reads TGTGCCAGCAGCCAAGATGGGACAGGGAATCAGCCCCAGCATTTT.